The next 30 T cell receptor beta chains were all read from a single sample in a study of CD8 T cells in ankylosing spondylitis. General study points: Characteristic, it appeared, of ankylosing spondylitis blood was a TCR beta motif of eight or nine highly homologous variants.

MiXCR, run by TCRdb on the 5' RACE reads, gives a single entry per CDR3 protein. The sample yields about 540,000 distinct CDR3 sequences, roughly 12% seen once. No antigens are known for them. The sample consisted of blood, either unsorted or a sorted T cell fraction (not recorded which). The receptors derive from a male donor with ankylosing spondylitis.

This clonotype was seen many times. The chain combines TRBV12-3 or TRBV12-4 with TRBJ2-1; unclear D gene. CDR3 size: 14 residues. V gave up 5 bases and J gave up 12 bases, with 20 bases separating them. This CDR3 reads CASSPTRDTPRQFF. As DNA, the CDR3 is TGTGCCAGCAGTCCCACCCGCGATACACCGAGGCAGTTCTTC.

This clonotype was seen more than once but under ten times. V and J are TRBV29-1 and TRBJ1-1; D is perhaps TRBD1 (6 bases). Trimming cost V 8 bases and J 2 bases, with 15 bases left between them. Germline loops: CDR1 SQVTM, CDR2 ANQGSEA. The CDR3 is 13 amino acids. The CDR3 DNA reads TGCAGCTCCGTCGTGGGGGCTAACACTGAAGCTTTCTTT. Protein product: CSSVVGANTEAFF.

This clonotype has more than one count but fewer than ten. The chain combines TRBV11-2 with TRBJ2-1; possible D gene TRBD2, 7 bases. This CDR3 comprises 18 residues. Germline lookup yields CDR1 SGHAT and CDR2 FQNNGV. V lost 0 bases, J lost 0 bases, and 15 bases lay in between. The CDR3 DNA sequence: TGTGCCAGCAGCTTAGATCGGGGGGCGGGTGGCTCCTACAATGAGCAGTTCTTC. Residues: CASSLDRGAGGSYNEQFF.

The J gene is TRBJ2-7, the V gene TRBV28; 7 bases map to TRBD2. CDR1 is MDHEN and CDR2 is SYDVKM in the germline V gene. CDR3 length: 14 residues. V gave up 3 bases and J gave up 3 bases; unmatched junction bases: 5. The CDR3 protein is CASSLSGANYEQYV. CDR3 DNA sequence: TGTGCCAGCAGTTTGAGCGGGGCCAACTACGAGCAGTACGTC.

The sample holds a few counts of this clonotype. This chain links TRBV5-1 with TRBJ2-7; D gene uncertain. V lost 4 bases and J lost 7, with 24 bases in between. CDR3 length equals 16 residues. Germline V gene lookup returns CDR1 SGHRS and CDR2 YFSETQ. CDR3 sequence reads: CASSRVGREPTWEQYF. CDR3 in DNA: TGCGCCAGCAGCCGAGTTGGAAGGGAACCTACCTGGGAGCAGTACTTC. Using reference TRBV5-1 and TRBJ2-7 for the parts outside the CDR3, the full variable domain is KAGVTQTPRYLIKTRGQQVTLSCSPISGHRSVSWYQQTPGQGLQFLFEYFSETQRNKGNFPGRFSGRQFSNSRSEMNVSTLELGDSALYLCASSRVGREPTWEQYFGPGTRLTVT.

This clonotype appeared a few times. The chain combines TRBV5-6 with TRBJ1-2; TRBD1 agrees at 7 bases. The CDR3 sequence is 15 residues long. J was trimmed by 6 bases and V by 0 bases; bases with no gene match: 8. CDR1 is SGHDT and CDR2 is YYEEEE in the germline V gene. CDR3 protein: CASSLVDRSADGYTF. In DNA, the CDR3 is TGTGCCAGCAGCTTGGTGGACAGGTCCGCGGATGGCTACACCTTC. The full variable domain, rest sourced from reference TRBV5-6 and TRBJ1-2, is DAGVTQSPTHLIKTRGQQVTLRCSPKSGHDTVSWYQQALGQGPQFIFQYYEEEERQRGNFPDRFSGHQFPNYSSELNVNALLLGDSALYLCASSLVDRSADGYTFGSGTRLTVV.

This clonotype has a count of ten or more. Written as DNA, the CDR3 is TGCAGTGCGGTTAGCGGGAGAGGGACCGGGGAGCTGTTTTTT. This translates into CSAVSGRGTGELFF. V gene TRBV20-1 combines with J gene TRBJ2-2; TRBD2 agrees at 9 bases. The V gene's germline CDR1 is DFQATT and CDR2 SNEGSKA (reference sequence). Trimming cost V 6 bases and J 5 bases; bases outside gene matches: 7. The CDR3 covers 14 residues.

The genes are TRBV19 and TRBJ2-5; 7 bases match TRBD1. V lost 4 bases and J lost 5; bases outside the gene matches: 10. The CDR3 sequence is 15 residues long. CDR1 and CDR2 (germline): LNHDA, SQIVND (reference sequence). CDR3 sequence reads: CASSRKGARSETQYF. The DNA of the CDR3 is TGTGCCAGTAGTAGGAAGGGGGCGCGGTCCGAGACCCAGTACTTC. Supplemented by reference TRBV19 and TRBJ2-5, the full variable domain reads DGGITQSPKYLFRKEGQNVTLSCEQNLNHDAMYWYRQDPGQGLRLIYYSQIVNDFQKGDIAEGYSVSREKKESFPLTVTSAQKNPTAFYLCASSRKGARSETQYFGPGTRLLVL.

In this sample, this clonotype turned up many times. The V gene is TRBV20-1, the J gene TRBJ1-5, with TRBD1 as a possible D gene (6 bases). Germline V gene data show CDR1 as DFQATT and CDR2 as SNEGSKA (reference sequence). The CDR3 is 15 residues long. Trimming took off 3 bases at V and 1 base at J, with 13 bases between the two ends. CDR3 sequence reads: CSARETGKSNQPQHF. In DNA, the CDR3 is TGCAGTGCTAGGGAGACAGGAAAAAGCAATCAGCCCCAGCATTTT.

V is TRBV9 and J is TRBJ1-2; unclear D gene. Trimming took 3 bases from V and 8 from J, leaving 14 bases between them. The CDR3 consists of 13 residues. CDR1 is SGDLS, CDR2 YYNGEE, per germline. The CDR3 is CASSAPGMQGYTF. CDR3 nucleotides: TGTGCCAGCAGCGCCCCTGGGATGCAGGGCTACACCTTC.

This clonotype showed up many times. This sequence joins TRBV5-1 and TRBJ2-3; D not certain. CDR1 SGHRS and CDR2 YFSETQ come from the germline V gene. This CDR3 is built from 12 residues. V dropped 4 bases and J dropped 5 bases, with 8 bases sitting between them. The CDR3 loop reads CASSKDGDTQYF. In DNA, the CDR3 is TGCGCCAGCAGCAAAGACGGAGATACGCAGTATTTT.

This clonotype was seen a handful of times. The V and J genes are TRBV29-1 and TRBJ2-3, with no clear D. The CDR3 runs to 14 residues. The germline CDR1 and CDR2 sequences are SQVTM and ANQGSEA. The V end was cut by 2 bases, the J end by 4 bases, with 13 bases between. CDR3 DNA sequence: TGCAGCGTTGAATGGCACAATCGAGCAGATACGCAGTATTTT. Its protein product is CSVEWHNRADTQYF.

The V and J genes are TRBV9 and TRBJ2-7; the D gene is possibly TRBD1 (6 bases). Germline V lookup: CDR1 SGDLS, CDR2 YYNGEE. With 3 bases removed from V and 0 bases from J, the gap between germline ends came to 13 bases. CDR3 length: 15 amino acids. The CDR3 DNA is TGTGCCAGCAGCGGGGACAACCTGAGCTCCTACGAGCAGTACTTC. Translating it yields CASSGDNLSSYEQYF. Combining the CDR3 with reference TRBV9 and TRBJ2-7 gives the whole variable domain DSGVTQTPKHLITATGQRVTLRCSPRSGDLSVYWYQQSLDQGLQFLIQYYNGEERAKGNILERFSAQQFPDLHSELNLSSLELGDSALYFCASSGDNLSSYEQYFGPGTRLTVT.

This clonotype was seen only a few times. The chain uses TRBV2 and TRBJ2-3; 11 bases agree with TRBD2. In germline, CDR1 is SNHLY, CDR2 FYNNEI. The CDR3 length is 15 residues. J was trimmed by 3 bases and V by 4 bases; bases with no gene match: 3. CDR3 DNA: TGTGCCAGCAGTGGATGGACTAGCGGGACAGATACGCAGTATTTT. Translation gives CASSGWTSGTDTQYF.

This rearrangement joins TRBV7-9 to TRBJ1-1; D gene ambiguous. This CDR3 is 15 amino acids long. CDR1 and CDR2 from the germline V gene are SEHNR and FQNEAQ (reference sequence). Deletions cut 6 bases from V and 0 bases from J, with 14 bases between. CDR3 sequence: CASSTHGGLNTEAFF. The CDR3 DNA reads as TGTGCCAGCAGTACCCACGGCGGCTTGAACACTGAAGCTTTCTTT.

The chain couples TRBV16 to TRBJ2-3; no clear D gene. In germline, CDR1 is KGHSY, CDR2 FQNENV. V lost 1 base and J lost 6, with 8 bases in between. CDR3 length: 13 amino acids. Here the CDR3 DNA reads TGTGCCAGCAGCCAATTTCGGCCGGATACGCAGTATTTT. Amino acids: CASSQFRPDTQYF.

V usage is TRBV2 and J usage is TRBJ1-5; maybe TRBD1 (5 bases). Trimming pared 6 bases from V and 7 bases from J, leaving 19 bases between. Germline V gene lookup returns CDR1 SNHLY and CDR2 FYNNEI. The CDR3 is made up of 15 amino acids. The CDR3 region has the DNA TGTGCCAGCAGAGAATTCAGGGTGGGAACCCAGCCCCAGCATTTT. Translated, it gives CASREFRVGTQPQHF. Based on the CDR3 plus reference TRBV2 and TRBJ1-5, the full variable domain is EPEVTQTPSHQVTQMGQEVILRCVPISNHLYFYWYRQILGQKVEFLVSFYNNEISEKSEIFDDQFSVERPDGSNFTLKIRSTKLEDSAMYFCASREFRVGTQPQHFGDGTRLSIL.

This clonotype was found a few times. The rearrangement uses TRBV3-1 and TRBJ2-1, with 7 bases that match TRBD2. V lost 1 base to trimming and J lost 5 bases; unmatched junction nucleotides: 17. The CDR3 contains 19 residues. Looked up from germline, CDR1 is LGHDT and CDR2 is YNNKEL (reference sequence). The CDR3 here is CASSQGQGLNQRLHNEQFF. The CDR3 bases are TGTGCCAGCAGCCAAGGGCAGGGACTAAATCAAAGGCTCCACAATGAGCAGTTCTTC.

The rearrangement uses TRBV13 and TRBJ1-2; D unresolved. This CDR3 spans 15 amino acids. The germline gives CDR1 PRHDT, CDR2 FYEKMQ (reference sequence). The V end lost 5 bases, the J end lost 10 bases, and 23 bases lay between the germline ends. This CDR3 reads CASSPQTGFLSAYTF. In DNA, the CDR3 is TGTGCCAGCAGCCCTCAAACCGGATTTTTATCAGCCTACACCTTC.

This clonotype was picked up a small number of times. The CDR3 DNA reads as TGCGCCAGCAGCAGCCGATGGGAGGGCCCTTCCTACAATGAGCAGTTCTTC. Translation gives CASSSRWEGPSYNEQFF. This chain joins TRBV5-1 and TRBJ2-1; 7 nucleotides match TRBD2. CDR1 and CDR2 (germline): SGHRS, YFSETQ. The V segment lost 4 bases and the J segment 1 base; nucleotides outside the gene matches: 11. The length of the CDR3 is 17 residues. The full variable domain, completed using reference TRBV5-1 and TRBJ2-1, is KAGVTQTPRYLIKTRGQQVTLSCSPISGHRSVSWYQQTPGQGLQFLFEYFSETQRNKGNFPGRFSGRQFSNSRSEMNVSTLELGDSALYLCASSSRWEGPSYNEQFFGPGTRLTVL.

This clonotype came up many times. The V gene is TRBV7-9, the J gene TRBJ2-1; 11 bases match TRBD2. The V segment lost 2 bases and the J segment 7 bases; nucleotides outside the gene matches: 4. The CDR3 runs to 15 residues. The germline V gene encodes CDR1 SEHNR and CDR2 FQNEAQ (reference sequence). The CDR3 DNA is TGTGCCAGCAGCTTAAGTCTAGCGGGAGGAAATGAGCAGTTCTTC. This translates into CASSLSLAGGNEQFF.

This clonotype was picked up a small number of times. The chain recombines TRBV14 with TRBJ2-1; 9 nucleotides align to TRBD2. V gave up 5 bases and J gave up 5 bases; unmatched junction bases: 7. The CDR3 runs 15 residues. CDR1 SGHDN and CDR2 FVKESK come from the germline V gene. The CDR3 nucleotides are TGTGCCAGCAGCTTTCGTAGCGGGAGCGACAATGAGCAGTTCTTC. Its translation is CASSFRSGSDNEQFF. The full variable domain, rest sourced from reference TRBV14 and TRBJ2-1, is EAGVTQFPSHSVIEKGQTVTLRCDPISGHDNLYWYRRVMGKEIKFLLHFVKESKQDESGMPNNRFLAERTGGTYSTLKVQPAELEDSGVYFCASSFRSGSDNEQFFGPGTRLTVL.

This clonotype was counted only a few times. V gene TRBV5-1 combines with J gene TRBJ2-2, with D unresolved. The germline V gene encodes CDR1 SGHRS and CDR2 YFSETQ. Between the trimmed V and J ends, which lost 1 base and 6 bases, there was a span of 7 bases. This CDR3 is 13 amino acids long. This CDR3 reads CASSLFEPGELFF. The CDR3, as DNA: TGCGCCAGCAGCTTGTTTGAGCCCGGGGAGCTGTTTTTT.

This clonotype was seen repeatedly, ten times or more. The V gene is TRBV12-3 or TRBV12-4, the J gene TRBJ2-7; TRBD1 might be the D (6 bases). With 5 bases removed from V and 3 bases from J, the gap between germline ends came to 11 bases. This CDR3 comprises 13 residues. CDR3 bases: TGTGCCAGCAGTCAAGACAGGTTCTACGAGCAGTACTTC. It encodes CASSQDRFYEQYF.

This chain links TRBV7-9 with TRBJ2-3; TRBD2 matches 11 bases. The CDR3 extends over 16 amino acids. V dropped 4 bases and J dropped 2; count of bases not matched to a gene: 5. In germline, CDR1 is SEHNR, CDR2 FQNEAQ (reference sequence). The CDR3 region is CASSYGTSGYTDTQYF. CDR3 in DNA: TGTGCCAGCAGCTACGGGACTAGCGGATACACAGATACGCAGTATTTT.

This clonotype came up a few times. The chain carries TRBV6-5 and TRBJ2-2, with D tentatively TRBD2 (5 bases). Per the germline V gene, CDR1 is MNHEY and CDR2 is SVGAGI. V was pared by 4 bases and J by 4 bases, with 16 bases between. The CDR3 runs to 16 residues. The CDR3 DNA follows: TGTGCCAGCAGTTCGGGGAGAGGGCAGAGCACCGGGGAGCTGTTTTTT. Protein sequence: CASSSGRGQSTGELFF.

The V gene is TRBV7-6, the J gene TRBJ1-1; possibly TRBD1 for D (5 bases). The CDR3 is 15 amino acids. V was pared by 5 bases and J by 4 bases, with 17 bases between. Germline V gene lookup returns CDR1 SGHVS and CDR2 FNYEAQ. The CDR3 reads CASSPGGGAGTEAFF. As DNA, the CDR3 is TGTGCCAGCAGCCCGGGGGGTGGGGCCGGCACTGAAGCTTTCTTT.

The genes are TRBV30 and TRBJ2-1, with D possibly matching TRBD1 (6 bases). Germline V gene sequence: CDR1 GTSNPN, CDR2 SVGIG (reference sequence). The CDR3 extends over 15 amino acids. V was shortened by 0 bases and J by 0 bases, with 9 bases between the two germline ends. CDR3 nucleotide sequence: TGTGCCTGGAGTGTTGGGGGCCGCTCCTACAATGAGCAGTTCTTC. Residues: CAWSVGGRSYNEQFF.

This clonotype was detected only a few times. The chain links TRBV7-8 to TRBJ1-2; D is uncertain. Germline values: CDR1 SGHVS, CDR2 FQNEAQ. This CDR3 comprises 15 residues. The V end was cut by 2 bases, the J end by 2 bases, with 12 bases between. CDR3: CASSLLTPLNYGYTF. In nucleotides, the CDR3 is TGTGCCAGCAGCTTATTGACACCATTAAACTATGGCTACACCTTC.

The chain combines TRBV30 with TRBJ2-2; D is unresolved. The V gene lost 2 bases and the J gene lost 3 bases, with 7 bases spanning the gap. This CDR3 region has 13 residues. The germline gives CDR1 GTSNPN, CDR2 SVGIG (reference sequence). The CDR3, as DNA: TGTGCCTGGAGTCTAGGCCACACCGGGGAGCTGTTTTTT. Translating gives CAWSLGHTGELFF.